This entry concerns a single TCR beta chain. TCRdb used MiXCR to reprocess the 5' RACE reads, holding one entry per CDR3 protein. The sample lists about 200,000 distinct CDR3 sequences, approximately 16% occurring once. Per germline, CDR1 LNHDA and CDR2 SQIVND (reference sequence). This CDR3 is built from 15 residues. The V gene lost 5 bases and the J gene lost 3 bases, with 14 bases spanning the gap. These data belong to a study of T-cell memory formation after mild COVID-19. The chain carries TRBV19 and TRBJ1-5; perhaps TRBD1 as D (6 bases). The sequenced sample was PBMCs or a T cell subset sorted from them (not recorded which). This TCR was recovered from an adult woman who had mild COVID-19 (a few samples of this study predate the infection). Cell type and time point are not known. As DNA, the CDR3 is TGTGCCAGTAGTCCCCGCGGGGGCAACAATCAGCCCCAGCATTTT. Residues: CASSPRGGNNQPQHF.